This TCR beta chain was found in a study of CD8 T cells in Susac syndrome. Study details: Blood was drawn from Susac syndrome patients while they were therapy-naive, on corticosteroids, or on intravenous immunoglobulin alone. Findings of the study overall: The study acknowledged a relatively small number of individuals in its TCR sequencing and HLA analysis.

The V end lost 6 bases, the J end lost 0 bases, and 14 bases lay between the germline ends. The CDR3 covers 15 residues. To note about this clonotype: Its cognate antigen is unknown.

RNA amounts of about 0.45 to 1 ug underwent reverse transcription with random hexamers. With immunoSEQ multiplex PCR, TCR beta CDR3 was amplified across 54 Vbeta and 13 Jbeta. Each CDR3 protein is one row after TCRdb ran MiXCR on the immunoSEQ multiplex PCR reads. The top ten clones hold 0.16% of a sample with 150,000 to 180,000 distinct CDR3 sequences, roughly 95% of them seen once. Material for sequencing was CD4+ T cells from PBMCs. The V gene is TRBV12-3 or TRBV12-4, the J gene TRBJ1-1; D perhaps matches TRBD1 (5 bases). The sequence came from a human donor with Susac syndrome. In nucleotides, the CDR3 is TGTGCCAGCAGCCAGGAGGAGGGGATGAACACTGAAGCTTTCTTT. Protein product: CASSQEEGMNTEAFF.